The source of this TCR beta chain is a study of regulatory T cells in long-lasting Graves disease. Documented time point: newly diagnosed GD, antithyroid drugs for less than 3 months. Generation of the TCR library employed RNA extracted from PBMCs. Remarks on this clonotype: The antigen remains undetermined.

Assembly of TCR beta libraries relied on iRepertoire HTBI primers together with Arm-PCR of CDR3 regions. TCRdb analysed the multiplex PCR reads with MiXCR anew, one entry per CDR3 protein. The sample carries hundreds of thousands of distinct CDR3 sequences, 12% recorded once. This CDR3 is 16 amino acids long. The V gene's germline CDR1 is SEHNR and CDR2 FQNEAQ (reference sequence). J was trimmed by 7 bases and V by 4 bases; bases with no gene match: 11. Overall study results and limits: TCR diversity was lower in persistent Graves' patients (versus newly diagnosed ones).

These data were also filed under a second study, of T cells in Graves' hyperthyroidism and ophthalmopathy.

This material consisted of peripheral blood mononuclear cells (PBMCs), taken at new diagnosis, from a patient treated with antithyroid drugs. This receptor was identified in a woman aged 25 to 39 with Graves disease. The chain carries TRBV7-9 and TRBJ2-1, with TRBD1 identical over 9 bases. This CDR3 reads CASSSPIGTGHNEQFF. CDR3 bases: TGTGCCAGCAGCTCCCCCATCGGGACAGGGCATAATGAGCAGTTCTTC.